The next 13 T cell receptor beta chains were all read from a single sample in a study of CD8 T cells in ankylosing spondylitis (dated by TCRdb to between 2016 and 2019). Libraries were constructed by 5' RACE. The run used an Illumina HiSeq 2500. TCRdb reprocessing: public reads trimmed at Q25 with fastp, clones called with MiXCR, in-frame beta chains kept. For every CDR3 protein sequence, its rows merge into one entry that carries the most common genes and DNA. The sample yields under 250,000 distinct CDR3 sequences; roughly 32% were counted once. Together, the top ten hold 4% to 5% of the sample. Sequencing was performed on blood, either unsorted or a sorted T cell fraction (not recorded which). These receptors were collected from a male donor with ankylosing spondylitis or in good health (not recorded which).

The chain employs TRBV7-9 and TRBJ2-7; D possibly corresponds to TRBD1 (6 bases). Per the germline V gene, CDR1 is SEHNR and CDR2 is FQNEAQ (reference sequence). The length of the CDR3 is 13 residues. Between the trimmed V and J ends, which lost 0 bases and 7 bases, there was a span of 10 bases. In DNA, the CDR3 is TGTGCCAGCAGCTTAGCGGGTCAGGGGGAGCAGTACTTC. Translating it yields CASSLAGQGEQYF.

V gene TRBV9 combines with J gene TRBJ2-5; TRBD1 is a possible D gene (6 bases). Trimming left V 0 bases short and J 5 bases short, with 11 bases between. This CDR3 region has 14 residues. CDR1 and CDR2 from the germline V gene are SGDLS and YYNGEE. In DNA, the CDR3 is TGTGCCAGCAGCGTAGGACAGGCAAGGGAGACCCAGTACTTC. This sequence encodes CASSVGQARETQYF.

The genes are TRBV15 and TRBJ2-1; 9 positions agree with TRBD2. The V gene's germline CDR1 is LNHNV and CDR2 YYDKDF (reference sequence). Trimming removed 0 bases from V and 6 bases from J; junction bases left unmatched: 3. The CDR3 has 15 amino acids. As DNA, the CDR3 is TGTGCCACCAGCAGAGATCTAGCGGGGCCCAATGAGCAGTTCTTC. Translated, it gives CATSRDLAGPNEQFF.

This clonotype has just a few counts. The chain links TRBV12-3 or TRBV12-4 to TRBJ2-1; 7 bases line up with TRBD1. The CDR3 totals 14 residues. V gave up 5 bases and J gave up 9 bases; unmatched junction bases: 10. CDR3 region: CASSPWTGLSEQFF. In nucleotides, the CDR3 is TGTGCCAGCAGTCCCTGGACAGGTCTTAGTGAGCAGTTCTTC.

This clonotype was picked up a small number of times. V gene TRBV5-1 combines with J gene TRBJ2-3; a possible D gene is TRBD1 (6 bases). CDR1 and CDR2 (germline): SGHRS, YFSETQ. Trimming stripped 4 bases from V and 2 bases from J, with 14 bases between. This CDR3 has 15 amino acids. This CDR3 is CASSPGEFDTDTQYF. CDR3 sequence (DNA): TGCGCCAGCAGCCCAGGGGAATTCGACACAGATACGCAGTATTTT.

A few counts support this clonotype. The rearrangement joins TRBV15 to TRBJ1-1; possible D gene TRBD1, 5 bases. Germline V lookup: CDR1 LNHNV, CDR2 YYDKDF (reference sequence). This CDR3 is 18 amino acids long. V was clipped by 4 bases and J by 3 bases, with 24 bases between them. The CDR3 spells CATSKKGYHGEQDTEAFF. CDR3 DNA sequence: TGTGCCACCAGCAAAAAGGGTTACCATGGAGAACAGGACACTGAAGCTTTCTTT.

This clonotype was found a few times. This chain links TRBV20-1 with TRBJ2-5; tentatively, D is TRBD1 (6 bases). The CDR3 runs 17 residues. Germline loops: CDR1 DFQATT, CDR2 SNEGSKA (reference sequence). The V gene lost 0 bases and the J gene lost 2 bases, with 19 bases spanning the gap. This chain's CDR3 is CSARDPRGQIGQETQYF. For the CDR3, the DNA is TGCAGTGCTAGAGATCCCCGAGGACAGATTGGACAAGAGACCCAGTACTTC.

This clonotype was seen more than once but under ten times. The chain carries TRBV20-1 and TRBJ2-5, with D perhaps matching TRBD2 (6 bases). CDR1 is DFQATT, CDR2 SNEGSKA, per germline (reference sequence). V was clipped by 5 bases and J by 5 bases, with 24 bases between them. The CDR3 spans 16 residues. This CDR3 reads CSAGPFDRAGRETQYF. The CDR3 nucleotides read TGCAGTGCTGGCCCATTCGATCGCGCGGGACGGGAGACCCAGTACTTC.

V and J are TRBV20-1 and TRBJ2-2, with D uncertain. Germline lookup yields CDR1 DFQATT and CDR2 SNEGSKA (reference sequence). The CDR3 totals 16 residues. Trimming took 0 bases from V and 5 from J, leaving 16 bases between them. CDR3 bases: TGCAGTGCTAGAGATCCGAGCCGGCCGAGGACCGGGGAGCTGTTTTTT. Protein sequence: CSARDPSRPRTGELFF.

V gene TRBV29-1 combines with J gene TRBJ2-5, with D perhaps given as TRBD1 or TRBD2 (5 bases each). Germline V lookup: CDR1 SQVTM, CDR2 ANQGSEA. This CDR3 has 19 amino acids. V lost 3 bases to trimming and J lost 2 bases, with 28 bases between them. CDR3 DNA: TGCAGCGTTGACGCCACGGAGACCCGGGACGGCCTCCCTCAAGAGACCCAGTACTTC. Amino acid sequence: CSVDATETRDGLPQETQYF.

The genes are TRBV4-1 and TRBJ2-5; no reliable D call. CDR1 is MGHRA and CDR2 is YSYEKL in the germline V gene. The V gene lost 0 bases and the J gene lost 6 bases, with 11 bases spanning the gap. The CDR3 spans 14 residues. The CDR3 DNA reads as TGCGCCAGCAGCCAAGATGAACGGGTACAGACCCAGTACTTC. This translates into CASSQDERVQTQYF.

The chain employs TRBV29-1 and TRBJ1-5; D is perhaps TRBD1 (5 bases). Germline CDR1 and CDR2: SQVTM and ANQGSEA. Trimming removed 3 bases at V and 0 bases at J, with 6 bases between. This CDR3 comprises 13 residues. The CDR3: CSVETDSNQPQHF. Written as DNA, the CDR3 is TGCAGCGTTGAGACAGATAGCAATCAGCCCCAGCATTTT.

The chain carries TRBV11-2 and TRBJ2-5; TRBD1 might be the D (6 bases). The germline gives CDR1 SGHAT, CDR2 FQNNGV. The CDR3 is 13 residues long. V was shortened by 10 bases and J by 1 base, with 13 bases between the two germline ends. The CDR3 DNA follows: TGTGCCACGCACGCAGGGGTCCAAGAGACCCAGTACTTC. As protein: CATHAGVQETQYF.